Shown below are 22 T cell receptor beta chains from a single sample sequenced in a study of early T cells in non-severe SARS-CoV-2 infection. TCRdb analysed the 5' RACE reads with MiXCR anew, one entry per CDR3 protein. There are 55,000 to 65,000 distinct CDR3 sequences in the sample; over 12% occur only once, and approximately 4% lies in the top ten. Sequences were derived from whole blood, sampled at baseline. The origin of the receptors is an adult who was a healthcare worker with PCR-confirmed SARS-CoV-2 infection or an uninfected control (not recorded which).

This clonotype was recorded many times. The DNA of the CDR3 is TGTGCCAGCAGTTTAAGCAGCGGGAGCTACGAGCAGTACTTC. It is translated as CASSLSSGSYEQYF. The rearrangement uses TRBV27 and TRBJ2-7; 8 nucleotides line up with TRBD2. This CDR3 comprises 14 residues. CDR1 MNHEY and CDR2 SMNVEV come from the germline V gene (reference sequence). The V and J ends lost 2 bases and 3 bases, in that order; junction bases with no gene match: 3.

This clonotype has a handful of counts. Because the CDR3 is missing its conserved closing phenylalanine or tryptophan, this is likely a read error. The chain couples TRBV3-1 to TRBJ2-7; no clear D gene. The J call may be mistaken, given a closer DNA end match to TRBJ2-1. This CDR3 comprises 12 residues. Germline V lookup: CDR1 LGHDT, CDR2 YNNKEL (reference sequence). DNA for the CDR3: TGTGCCAGCAGCCATGAAGGTGGCCGACAGTTCATC. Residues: CASSHEGGRQFI.

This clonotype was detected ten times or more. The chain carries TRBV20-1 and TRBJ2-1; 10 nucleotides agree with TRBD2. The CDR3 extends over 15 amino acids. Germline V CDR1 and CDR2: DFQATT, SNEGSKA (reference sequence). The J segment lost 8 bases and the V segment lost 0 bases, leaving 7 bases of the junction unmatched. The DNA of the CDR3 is TGCAGTGCTAGAGATCTAGCGGGAGTGAGCGATGAGCAGTTCTTC. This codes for CSARDLAGVSDEQFF.

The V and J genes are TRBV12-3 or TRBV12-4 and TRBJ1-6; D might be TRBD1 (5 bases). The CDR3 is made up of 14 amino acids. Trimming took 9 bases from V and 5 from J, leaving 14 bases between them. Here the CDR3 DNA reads TGTGCCAGTCTTGGGGGACTTGATAATTCACCCCTCCACTTT. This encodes CASLGGLDNSPLHF.

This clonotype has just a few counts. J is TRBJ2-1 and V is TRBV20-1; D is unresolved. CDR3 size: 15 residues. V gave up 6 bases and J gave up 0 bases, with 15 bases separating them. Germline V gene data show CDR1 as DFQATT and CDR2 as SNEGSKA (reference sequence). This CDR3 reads CSAPTPLGSYNEQFF. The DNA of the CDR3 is TGCAGTGCACCGACCCCCTTGGGCTCCTACAATGAGCAGTTCTTC.

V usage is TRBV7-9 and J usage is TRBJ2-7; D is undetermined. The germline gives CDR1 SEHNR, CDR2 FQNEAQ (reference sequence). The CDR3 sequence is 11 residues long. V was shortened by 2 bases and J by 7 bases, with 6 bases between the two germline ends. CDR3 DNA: TGTGCCAGCAGCTTACTGTGGGAGCAGTACTTC. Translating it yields CASSLLWEQYF.

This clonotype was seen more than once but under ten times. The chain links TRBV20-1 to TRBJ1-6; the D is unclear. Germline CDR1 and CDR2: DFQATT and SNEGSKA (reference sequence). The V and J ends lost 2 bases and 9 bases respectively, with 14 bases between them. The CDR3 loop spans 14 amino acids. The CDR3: CSARQRASISPLHF. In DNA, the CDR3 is TGCAGTGCTAGACAGCGGGCGTCTATTTCACCCCTCCACTTT.

As DNA, the CDR3 is TGTGCCATCGGGACTAGCGGTTACAATGAGCAGTTCTTC. This encodes CAIGTSGYNEQFF. The genes are TRBV2 and TRBJ2-1, with 11 positions matching TRBD2. The germline V gene encodes CDR1 SNHLY and CDR2 FYNNEI. The length of the CDR3 is 13 residues. Unmatched junction bases numbered 3, after V lost 10 bases and J lost 4 bases.

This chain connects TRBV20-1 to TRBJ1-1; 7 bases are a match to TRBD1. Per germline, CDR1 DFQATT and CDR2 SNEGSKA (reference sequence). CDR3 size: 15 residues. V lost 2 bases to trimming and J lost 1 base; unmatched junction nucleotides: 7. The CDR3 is CSARRPGGSNTEAFF. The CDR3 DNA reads TGCAGTGCTAGAAGACCAGGGGGTTCGAACACTGAAGCTTTCTTT.

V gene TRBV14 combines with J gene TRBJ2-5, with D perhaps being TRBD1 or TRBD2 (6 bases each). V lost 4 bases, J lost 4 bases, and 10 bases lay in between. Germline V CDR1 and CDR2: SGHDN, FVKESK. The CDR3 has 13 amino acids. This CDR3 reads CASSPRGGETQYF. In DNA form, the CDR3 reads TGTGCCAGCAGCCCCAGGGGAGGAGAGACCCAGTACTTC.

The CDR3 bases are TGTGCCAGCTCACCATCCGGTGAAAAACTGTTTTTT. Its translation is CASSPSGEKLFF. The J gene is TRBJ1-4, the V gene TRBV18; D is ambiguous. The germline V and J ends were trimmed by 2 bases and 7 bases, with 5 bases remaining between them. Germline CDR1 reads KGHSH; CDR2 reads LQKENI. The CDR3 is 12 amino acids.

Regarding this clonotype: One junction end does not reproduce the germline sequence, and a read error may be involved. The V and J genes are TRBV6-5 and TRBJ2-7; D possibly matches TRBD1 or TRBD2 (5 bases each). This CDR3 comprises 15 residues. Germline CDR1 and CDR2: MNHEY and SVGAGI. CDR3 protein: CASSSGPRLIYEHYF. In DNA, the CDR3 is TGTGCCAGCAGTTCGGGACCTCGACTTATATACGAGCATTACTTC.

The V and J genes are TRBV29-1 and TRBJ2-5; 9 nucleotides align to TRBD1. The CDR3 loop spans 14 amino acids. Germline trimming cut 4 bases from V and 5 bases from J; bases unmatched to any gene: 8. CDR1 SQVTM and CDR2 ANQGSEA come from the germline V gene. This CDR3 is CSVAGQGRRETQYF. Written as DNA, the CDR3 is TGCAGCGTTGCAGGACAGGGGAGGAGGGAGACCCAGTACTTC.

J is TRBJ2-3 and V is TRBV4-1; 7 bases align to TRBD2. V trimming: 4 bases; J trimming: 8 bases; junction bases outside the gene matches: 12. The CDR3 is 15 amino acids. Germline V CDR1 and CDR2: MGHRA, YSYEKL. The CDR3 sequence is CASSPLLAVLGTQYF. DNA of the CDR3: TGCGCCAGCAGCCCTCTCCTAGCGGTCTTAGGTACGCAGTATTTT.

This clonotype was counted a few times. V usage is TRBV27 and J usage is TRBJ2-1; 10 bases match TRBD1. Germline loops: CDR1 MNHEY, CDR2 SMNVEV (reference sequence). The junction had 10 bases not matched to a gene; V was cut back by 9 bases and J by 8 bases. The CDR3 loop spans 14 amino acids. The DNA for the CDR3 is TGTGCCAGTGCAGACAGGGGGCCTGTGGATGAGCAGTTCTTC. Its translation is CASADRGPVDEQFF.

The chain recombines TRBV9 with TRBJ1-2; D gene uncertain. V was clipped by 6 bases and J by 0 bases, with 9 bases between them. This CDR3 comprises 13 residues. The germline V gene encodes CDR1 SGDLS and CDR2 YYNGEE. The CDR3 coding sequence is TGTGCCAGCACCCTAGGGACTAACTATGGCTACACCTTC. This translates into CASTLGTNYGYTF.

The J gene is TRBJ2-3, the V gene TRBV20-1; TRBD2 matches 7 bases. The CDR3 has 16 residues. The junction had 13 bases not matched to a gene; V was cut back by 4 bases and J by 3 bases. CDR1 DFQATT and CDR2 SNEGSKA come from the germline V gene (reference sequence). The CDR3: CSANPREGSITDTQYF. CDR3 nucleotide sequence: TGCAGTGCTAATCCGAGGGAGGGGTCCATTACAGATACGCAGTATTTT.

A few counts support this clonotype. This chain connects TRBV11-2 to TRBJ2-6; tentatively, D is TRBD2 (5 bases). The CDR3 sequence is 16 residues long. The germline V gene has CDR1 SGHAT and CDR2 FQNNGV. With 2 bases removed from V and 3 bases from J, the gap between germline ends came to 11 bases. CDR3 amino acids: CASSLISGVGANVLTF. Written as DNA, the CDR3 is TGTGCCAGCAGCTTAATCTCCGGGGTTGGGGCCAACGTCCTGACTTTC.

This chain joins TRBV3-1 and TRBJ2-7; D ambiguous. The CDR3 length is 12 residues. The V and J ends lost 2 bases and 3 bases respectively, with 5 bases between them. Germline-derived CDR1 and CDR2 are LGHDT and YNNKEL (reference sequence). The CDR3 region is CASSQRIYEQYF. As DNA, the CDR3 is TGTGCCAGCAGCCAAAGAATCTACGAGCAGTACTTC.

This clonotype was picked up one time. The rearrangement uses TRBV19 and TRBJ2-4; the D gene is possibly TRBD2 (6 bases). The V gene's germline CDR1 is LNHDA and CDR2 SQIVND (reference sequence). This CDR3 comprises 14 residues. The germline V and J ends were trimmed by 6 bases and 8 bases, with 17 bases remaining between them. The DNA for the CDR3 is TGTGCCAGTAGCCAAGTCGGGGGAACTGACATTCAGTACTTC. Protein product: CASSQVGGTDIQYF.

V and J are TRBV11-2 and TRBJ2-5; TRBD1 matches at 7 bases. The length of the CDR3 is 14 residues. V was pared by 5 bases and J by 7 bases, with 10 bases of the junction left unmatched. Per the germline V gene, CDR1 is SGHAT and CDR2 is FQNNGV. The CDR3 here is CASSPGQAPRTQYF. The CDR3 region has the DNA TGTGCCAGCAGCCCAGGACAGGCCCCCAGGACCCAGTACTTC.

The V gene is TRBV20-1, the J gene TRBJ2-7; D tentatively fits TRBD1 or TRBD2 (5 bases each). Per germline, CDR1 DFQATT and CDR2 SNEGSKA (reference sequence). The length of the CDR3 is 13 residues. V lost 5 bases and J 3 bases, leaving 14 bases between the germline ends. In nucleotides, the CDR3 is TGCAGTGCTCCGGGACGGGGTGACTACGAGCAGTACTTC. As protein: CSAPGRGDYEQYF.